A single sample is the source of the 5 T cell receptor beta chains below, sequenced in a study of response to subunit inactivated influenza vaccine. TCRdb reanalysed the RT-PCR reads using MiXCR and keeps one entry per CDR3 protein. This repertoire shows about 650,000 distinct CDR3 sequences, around a sixth found once; its top ten account for 9.5% to 13%. This sample comprised PBMCs from blood, obtained 11 to 12 days after vaccination. Receptors were obtained from a man aged 45-65 years who received an inactivated influenza vaccine.

A few counts support this clonotype. The chain uses TRBV4-1 and TRBJ2-1; 9 positions match TRBD1. The V and J ends lost 5 bases and 8 bases, in that order; junction bases with no gene match: 7. Germline-derived CDR1 and CDR2 are MGHRA and YSYEKL. The CDR3 length is 14 residues. The CDR3, as DNA: TGCGCCAGCAGCACCCCGGGACAGGGATATGAGCAGTTCTTC. Its translation is CASSTPGQGYEQFF.

The chain is built from TRBV11-2 and TRBJ2-3; tentatively, D is TRBD1 or TRBD2 (5 bases each). There are 15 residues in the CDR3. Germline-derived CDR1 and CDR2 are SGHAT and FQNNGV. The V gene lost 6 bases and the J gene lost 1 base, with 14 bases spanning the gap. The CDR3 here is CASRAAGTGTDTQYF. As DNA, the CDR3 is TGTGCCAGCAGAGCCGCAGGGACGGGCACAGATACGCAGTATTTT.

V and J are TRBV30 and TRBJ1-1; no definite D call. CDR1 is GTSNPN and CDR2 is SVGIG in the germline V gene (reference sequence). The CDR3 has 13 amino acids. The V gene lost 1 base and the J gene lost 14 bases, with 20 bases spanning the gap. The CDR3 spells CAWSGPTAKEVFF. The CDR3 DNA reads TGTGCCTGGAGTGGTCCGACCGCTAAGGAGGTCTTCTTT.

There are a few counts of this clonotype. The rearrangement links TRBV11-2 to TRBJ2-7; D is uncertain. Germline V gene sequence: CDR1 SGHAT, CDR2 FQNNGV. The CDR3 runs to 12 residues. V lost 5 bases and J lost 6, with 11 bases in between. CDR3 loop: CASSRTTSEQYF. Written as DNA, the CDR3 is TGTGCCAGCAGCCGAACGACCAGCGAGCAGTACTTC.

Many counts were recorded for this clonotype. The chain couples TRBV28 to TRBJ2-3, with D perhaps TRBD1 (5 bases). Germline CDR1 MDHEN, CDR2 SYDVKM. Between the trimmed V and J ends, which lost 6 bases and 0 bases, there was a span of 10 bases. There are 14 residues in the CDR3. In DNA form, the CDR3 reads TGTGCCAGCAGAGGGCCAGGGAGCACAGATACGCAGTATTTT. Translated, it gives CASRGPGSTDTQYF.